The 18 T cell receptor beta chains below all came from one sample that was sequenced in a study of CD8+CD57+ T cells in acquired aplastic anemia. Profiling that covered TCR beta VDJ and CDR3 relied on genomic DNA as its template. TCRdb reprocessed the reads with MiXCR, giving one entry per CDR3 protein. In the table there are approximately 200,000 distinct CDR3 sequences, around 50% of which are singletons. In patients chosen for sequencing, flow cytometry had shown CD8+CD57+ cell expansion. Sequenced input: sorted CD4+, CD8+, or CD8+CD57+ T cells (not recorded which) from PBMCs. All receptors derive from a human donor with aplastic anemia.

This clonotype was seen a few times. This chain's CDR3 is CASSELGSLAKNIQYF. CDR3 DNA sequence: TGTGCCAGCAGTGAATTAGGCAGTTTAGCCAAAAACATTCAGTACTTC. The chain employs TRBV25-1 and TRBJ2-4; D gene ambiguous. CDR3 size: 16 residues. Looked up from germline, CDR1 is MGHDK and CDR2 is SYGVNS. Trimming stripped 1 base from V and 0 bases from J, with 10 bases between.

This clonotype has at least ten counts. The V call is TRBV4-1, the J call TRBJ1-2; unclear D gene. CDR1 and CDR2 from the germline V gene are MGHRA and YSYEKL. V gave up 2 bases and J gave up 4 bases, with 11 bases separating them. The CDR3 covers 14 residues. Here the CDR3 reads CASSQRAESYGYTF. CDR3 nucleotides: TGCGCCAGCAGCCAAAGGGCGGAGAGCTATGGCTACACCTTC.

This clonotype was found many times. The gene calls are TRBV12-3 or TRBV12-4 and TRBJ1-5; a weak D match, TRBD1 (5 bases). Trimming stripped 6 bases from V and 1 base from J, with 7 bases between. This CDR3 spans 13 amino acids. The CDR3 loop is CASSRDSNQPQHF. Here the CDR3 DNA reads TGTGCCAGCAGCCGGGACAGCAATCAGCCCCAGCATTTT.

This clonotype was seen at least ten times. This chain connects TRBV12-3 or TRBV12-4 to TRBJ1-2; 7 bases agree with TRBD1. This CDR3 has 16 amino acids. V shed 3 bases and J 4 bases; nucleotides not matched to a gene: 11. CDR3 in DNA: TGTGCCAGCAGTTTGGAGTCCACAGGGGTTTCCTATGGCTACACCTTC. This encodes CASSLESTGVSYGYTF.

J is TRBJ1-2 and V is TRBV20-1; 11 bases agree with TRBD1. The germline V gene encodes CDR1 DFQATT and CDR2 SNEGSKA (reference sequence). The V and J ends lost 7 bases and 10 bases, in that order; junction bases with no gene match: 8. The CDR3 length is 12 residues. CDR3 coding DNA: TGCAGTGTTCAAGGACAGGGGGCGGTCTACACCTTC. This translates into CSVQGQGAVYTF.

This clonotype was recorded once. This chain joins TRBV10-2 and TRBJ2-1, with D hard to call. The V and J ends lost 5 bases and 8 bases respectively, with 28 bases between them. Germline assignment: CDR1 WSHSY and CDR2 SAAADI. The CDR3 covers 18 residues. The CDR3 coding sequence is TGCGCCAGCAGTCCTCGATCGACTGGTAGTCCCATCCCGCATGAGCAGTTCTTC. This codes for CASSPRSTGSPIPHEQFF.

The chain has TRBV3-1 and TRBJ1-1; 8 positions agree with TRBD1. V lost 8 bases, J lost 2 bases, and 13 bases stayed unmatched. The germline V gene has CDR1 LGHDT and CDR2 YNNKEL (reference sequence). This CDR3 is built from 16 residues. The CDR3 region has the DNA TGTGCCAGCTCACCCCGGACAGGGCGACAAAACACTGAAGCTTTCTTT. This encodes CASSPRTGRQNTEAFF.

This clonotype was counted a few times. V usage is TRBV18 and J usage is TRBJ2-5; TRBD1 is a possible D gene (7 bases). The CDR3 is 17 amino acids. Germline CDR1 reads KGHSH; CDR2 reads LQKENI. Trimming pared 0 bases from V and 5 bases from J, leaving 19 bases between. This CDR3 is CASSPPVRQGGGETQYF. DNA of the CDR3: TGTGCCAGCTCACCACCGGTCCGACAGGGAGGAGGGGAGACCCAGTACTTC.

This clonotype was recorded at least ten times. This chain connects TRBV7-3 to TRBJ2-1; D is perhaps TRBD1 (8 bases). The CDR3 is 16 amino acids. Trimming pared 5 bases from V and 5 bases from J, leaving 19 bases between. Germline V CDR1 and CDR2: SGHTA, FQGTGA. The DNA of the CDR3 is TGTGCCAGCAGCCACAGGGGGGGGGGGCCTCACAATGAGCAGTTCTTC. Translated: CASSHRGGGPHNEQFF.

The rearrangement joins TRBV25-1 to TRBJ2-7; D might be TRBD1 (6 bases). This CDR3 spans 15 amino acids. Trimming took off 2 bases at V and 3 bases at J, with 14 bases between the two ends. Germline CDR1 and CDR2: MGHDK and SYGVNS. CDR3 nucleotides: TGTGCCAGCAGTGAAGTGACAGGTGCTCTCTACGAGCAGTACTTC. It yields the protein CASSEVTGALYEQYF.

The gene calls are TRBV5-1 and TRBJ2-5; TRBD1 or TRBD2 may be the D gene (5 bases each). V was pared by 2 bases and J by 1 base, with 9 bases between. CDR1 is SGHRS, CDR2 YFSETQ, per germline. CDR3 size: 14 residues. CDR3 coding DNA: TGCGCCAGCAGCTTTACGGGACGCCAAGAGACCCAGTACTTC. Amino acids: CASSFTGRQETQYF.

A note on this clonotype: An end of the junction does not agree with germline; a read error may underlie this. V is TRBV7-2 and J is TRBJ2-2; a possible D gene is TRBD1 (6 bases). In germline, CDR1 is SGHTA, CDR2 FQGNSA. The CDR3 is made up of 15 amino acids. The CDR3 DNA is TGTGCCAGCAGTTTAGGGGGAATGAACACCGGGGAGCTGTTTTTT. Amino acid sequence: CASSLGGMNTGELFF.

The count of this clonotype is one. J is TRBJ2-7 and V is TRBV20-1; 9 positions match TRBD1. The germline CDR1 and CDR2 sequences are DFQATT and SNEGSKA (reference sequence). With 2 bases clipped from V and 4 bases from J, the junction kept 3 bases outside the gene matches. The CDR3 runs 13 residues. CDR3 region: CSARSDRGYEQYF. The CDR3 coding sequence is TGCAGTGCTAGAAGTGACAGGGGGTACGAGCAGTACTTC.

This clonotype was counted ten times or more. This chain connects TRBV6-1 to TRBJ2-1; 9 nucleotides align to TRBD1. The CDR3 sequence is 14 residues long. V lost 6 bases to trimming and J lost 10 bases; unmatched junction nucleotides: 10. Germline loops: CDR1 MNHNS, CDR2 SASEGT. The CDR3 region is CASSGQGSRVEQFF. As DNA, the CDR3 is TGTGCCAGCAGCGGACAGGGGAGTCGGGTGGAGCAGTTCTTC.

V gene TRBV24-1 combines with J gene TRBJ1-5; D is perhaps TRBD1 (6 bases). The CDR3 runs to 15 residues. The V and J ends lost 2 bases and 5 bases respectively, with 12 bases between them. In germline, CDR1 is KGHDR, CDR2 SFDVKD. In DNA, the CDR3 is TGTGCCACCAGTGATTATGACAGGACCTATCAGCCCCAGCATTTT. It translates to CATSDYDRTYQPQHF.

The J gene is TRBJ1-2, the V gene TRBV19; 9 bases match TRBD1. J gave up 5 bases and V 2 bases, and 6 bases lay outside the gene matches. Germline values: CDR1 LNHDA, CDR2 SQIVND (reference sequence). The CDR3 is 15 amino acids. The CDR3 is CASSIRTGTGYGYTF. The CDR3 DNA follows: TGTGCCAGTAGTATAAGGACCGGGACAGGGTATGGCTACACCTTC.

This clonotype was counted once. The chain recombines TRBV7-2 with TRBJ2-5; 7 bases line up with TRBD2. J lost 4 bases, V lost 0 bases, and 11 bases had no gene match. In germline, CDR1 is SGHTA, CDR2 FQGNSA. The CDR3 runs 17 residues. The CDR3 sequence is CASSLALGAGAVETQYF. CDR3 DNA sequence: TGTGCCAGCAGCTTAGCGCTCGGGGCGGGAGCCGTAGAGACCCAGTACTTC.

The table lists this clonotype with many counts. This chain joins TRBV2 and TRBJ1-2, with D hard to call. Between the trimmed V and J ends, which lost 7 bases and 5 bases, there was a span of 11 bases. Germline CDR1 and CDR2: SNHLY and FYNNEI. This CDR3 comprises 12 residues. The CDR3 here is CASKERAYGYTF. The CDR3 coding sequence is TGTGCCAGCAAAGAGAGGGCTTATGGCTACACCTTC.